Listed below are T cell receptor beta chains from one sample, sequenced in a study of control samples from healthy donors and cancer patients. Clones were read by immunoSEQ multiplex PCR, and TCRdb kept only the in-frame ones, dropping some. The data show around 130,000 clones, 88% seen once. The sequenced sample consisted of blood. All receptors come from a man aged 50 to 59 in good health. Both conserved end residues are part of each CDR3. A D gene is named only where the DNA matches it firmly. Some rows have no size entry. The others give once, few or many, or a class for an expanded clone.

d_call | j_call | v_call | clone_size | cdr3_aa | cdr3_nt
NA | TRBJ2-1 | TRBV7-9 | NA | CASSLGHGQPRGSYNEQFF | TGTGCCAGCAGCTTAGGCCACGGACAGCCGCGAGGTAGTTACAATGAGCAGTTCTTC
NA | TRBJ2-7 | TRBV5-4 | once | CASSLYEQYF | TGTGCCAGCAGCCTCTACGAGCAGTACTTC
NA | TRBJ2-7 | TRBV6-6 | NA | CASSYSTGRYF | TGTGCCAGCAGTTACTCGACGGGACGGTACTTC
TRBD2 | TRBJ2-7 | TRBV10-3 | NA | CAISPASGGRPTYEQYF | TGTGCCATCAGTCCCGCTAGCGGGGGCAGACCCACCTACGAGCAGTACTTC
NA | TRBJ1-2 | TRBV2 | NA | CASRWTDYGYTF | TGTGCCAGTAGATGGACAGATTATGGCTACACCTTC
NA | TRBJ2-7 | TRBV5-6 | NA | CASSPGGRGYEQYF | TGTGCCAGCAGCCCCGGGGGCAGGGGCTACGAGCAGTACTTC
NA | TRBJ2-7 | TRBV11-3 | NA | CASSFDQGWTSYEQYF | TGTGCCAGCAGCTTTGATCAGGGATGGACAAGCTACGAGCAGTACTTC
TRBD1 | TRBJ2-2 | TRBV9 | once | CASSVGDRANGELFF | TGTGCCAGCAGCGTGGGGGACAGGGCGAACGGGGAGCTGTTTTTT
NA | TRBJ2-5 | TRBV3-1/TRBV3-2 | NA | CASSQAILQQETQYF | TGTGCCAGCAGCCAAGCCATTCTACAGCAAGAGACCCAGTACTTC
NA | TRBJ1-2 | TRBV10-3 | NA | CAIRAGGTNYGYTF | TGTGCCATCCGGGCTGGGGGAACTAACTATGGCTACACCTTC
NA | TRBJ2-2 | TRBV9 | once | CASSVVGGRNTGELFF | TGTGCCAGCAGCGTAGTGGGGGGTCGCAACACCGGGGAGCTGTTTTTT
TRBD2 | TRBJ2-2 | TRBV24-1 | NA | CATSDLGTTLNTGELFF | TGTGCCACCAGTGATTTGGGGACTACCCTTAACACCGGGGAGCTGTTTTTT
TRBD1 | TRBJ1-3 | TRBV3-1/TRBV3-2 | NA | CASSQAPPGQVIRMSSGNTIYF | TGTGCCAGCAGCCAAGCCCCCCCCGGACAGGTAATTCGGATGAGCTCTGGAAACACCATATATTTT
NA | TRBJ1-1 | TRBV7-8 | NA | CASSLERGTEAFF | TGTGCCAGCAGCTTAGAAAGGGGCACTGAAGCTTTCTTT
TRBD1 | TRBJ1-5 | TRBV19 | NA | CASSENRGGGIIDQPQHF | TGTGCCAGTAGTGAGAACAGGGGAGGGGGGATAATCGATCAGCCCCAGCATTTT
NA | TRBJ2-5 | TRBV19 | NA | CASSIGTAGSGTQYF | TGTGCCAGTAGTATCGGCACCGCCGGGAGCGGGACCCAGTACTTC
NA | TRBJ2-7 | TRBV5-6 | NA | CASSSLRIGEQYF | TGTGCCAGCAGCTCACTCCGAATCGGCGAGCAGTACTTC
TRBD1 | TRBJ2-2 | TRBV7-2 | NA | CASSPTGKPGELFF | TGTGCCAGCAGCCCGACAGGGAAGCCCGGGGAGCTGTTTTTT
NA | TRBJ1-5 | TRBV24-1 | NA | CATSDLNSNQPQHF | TGTGCCACCAGTGATTTGAACAGCAATCAGCCCCAGCATTTT
TRBD2 | TRBJ2-5 | TRBV27 | NA | CASSPSTSAEETQYF | TGTGCCAGCAGCCCATCTACTAGCGCCGAAGAGACCCAGTACTTC
NA | TRBJ2-1 | TRBV12-3/TRBV12-4 | NA | CASSNQQGDEQFF | TGTGCCAGCAGTAATCAACAGGGCGATGAGCAGTTCTTC
NA | TRBJ2-4 | TRBV10-3 | NA | CAISESSRVKNIQYF | TGTGCCATCAGTGAGTCTAGCAGAGTTAAAAACATTCAGTACTTC
TRBD1 | TRBJ2-1 | TRBV24-1 | NA | CATSDWTGDPSSYNEQFF | TGTGCCACCAGTGACTGGACAGGGGACCCGAGCTCCTACAATGAGCAGTTCTTC
NA | TRBJ2-3 | TRBV7-3 | few | CASSLSGLVTDTQYF | TGTGCCAGCAGCTTATCAGGGCTAGTGACAGATACGCAGTATTTT
NA | TRBJ2-5 | TRBV9 | NA | CASSETGSPETQYF | TGTGCCAGCAGCGAAACAGGATCCCCGGAGACCCAGTACTTC
TRBD2 | TRBJ2-3 | TRBV4-1 | NA | CASSQTLAVGTDTQYF | TGCGCCAGCAGCCAGACACTAGCGGTCGGCACAGATACGCAGTATTTT
NA | TRBJ1-6 | TRBV9 | few | CASSESSYNSPLHF | TGTGCCAGCAGCGAGAGCTCCTATAATTCACCCCTCCACTTT
NA | TRBJ2-2 | TRBV12-3/TRBV12-4 | NA | CASSLISGSELFF | TGTGCCAGCAGTTTAATTTCCGGATCGGAGCTGTTTTTT
NA | TRBJ2-7 | TRBV3-1/TRBV3-2 | few | CASSQDGRHEQYF | TGTGCCAGCAGCCAAGATGGTCGCCACGAGCAGTACTTC
TRBD1 | TRBJ1-6 | TRBV5-1 | NA | CASRLGQGDSPLHF | TGCGCCAGCAGATTAGGACAGGGCGACTCACCCCTCCACTTT
NA | TRBJ1-2 | TRBV5-8 | NA | CASSFRDPAWGYTF | TGTGCCAGCAGCTTCCGGGACCCCGCTTGGGGCTACACCTTC
NA | TRBJ1-3 | TRBV12-3/TRBV12-4 | NA | CASSLVDGDTIYF | TGTGCCAGCAGTTTAGTGGACGGGGACACCATATATTTT
NA | TRBJ1-2 | TRBV6-2/TRBV6-3 | NA | CASSYSRGASRNYGYTF | TGTGCCAGCAGTTACTCGAGGGGAGCATCACGGAACTATGGCTACACCTTC
NA | TRBJ1-5 | TRBV28 | NA | CASSLRSGSQHF | TGTGCCAGCAGTCTCAGGTCGGGTTCCCAGCATTTT
NA | TRBJ2-3 | TRBV7-9 | once | CASSPGESWATDTQYF | TGTGCCAGCAGCCCAGGGGAATCTTGGGCCACAGATACGCAGTATTTT
NA | TRBJ1-1 | TRBV6-5 | NA | CASRAQGSTEAFF | TGTGCCAGCAGGGCACAGGGCAGCACTGAAGCTTTCTTT
TRBD2 | TRBJ2-1 | TRBV28 | NA | CASSRTSGRQFF | TGTGCCAGCAGTCGGACTAGCGGTCGGCAGTTCTTC
NA | TRBJ2-1 | TRBV6-5 | NA | CATTYRDRNNNEQFF | TGTGCCACCACGTACCGGGACCGCAACAACAATGAGCAGTTCTTC
NA | TRBJ1-3 | TRBV7-9 | NA | CASSLDWGGGVNTIYF | TGTGCCAGCAGCTTAGATTGGGGAGGAGGTGTGAACACCATATATTTT
NA | TRBJ1-4 | TRBV28 | NA | CASSFPGPRDTTNEKLFF | TGTGCCAGCAGTTTCCCGGGACCTAGGGATACAACTAATGAAAAACTGTTTTTT
TRBD2 | TRBJ2-3 | TRBV4-2 | NA | CASSPLTSGGFTDTQYF | TGTGCCAGCAGCCCCTTGACTAGCGGGGGATTCACAGATACGCAGTATTTT
TRBD1 | TRBJ1-5 | TRBV4-1 | NA | CASSQDYRQGNQPQHF | TGCGCCAGCAGCCAGGATTACAGACAGGGGAATCAGCCCCAGCATTTT
NA | TRBJ1-1 | TRBV28 | NA | CASSPAPIRTVRNEAFF | TGTGCCAGCAGTCCCGCTCCAATACGGACGGTACGAAATGAAGCTTTCTTT
NA | TRBJ1-4 | TRBV7-8 | NA | CASSEGGGHNEKLFF | TGTGCCAGCAGCGAAGGGGGGGGGCATAATGAAAAACTGTTTTTT
NA | TRBJ1-2 | TRBV28 | NA | CASSFTTTNYGYTF | TGTGCCAGCAGTTTCACCACGACTAACTATGGCTACACCTTC
TRBD1 | TRBJ1-2 | TRBV28 | NA | CASSPPGTGSNYGYTF | TGTGCCAGCAGCCCTCCGGGGACAGGGTCTAACTATGGCTACACCTTC
NA | TRBJ1-1 | TRBV7-3 | NA | CASSRSAQGPEDTEAFF | TGTGCCAGCAGCCGCAGCGCCCAGGGACCAGAGGACACTGAAGCTTTCTTT
NA | TRBJ1-2 | TRBV18 | NA | CASSRKGLSGEIDYGYTF | TGTGCCAGCTCACGCAAAGGGTTGTCAGGGGAGATTGACTATGGCTACACCTTC
NA | TRBJ2-3 | TRBV24-1 | NA | CATAPRTSRKQYF | TGTGCCACCGCCCCTAGAACCAGCCGAAAGCAGTATTTT
NA | TRBJ1-1 | TRBV6-5 | once | CASTLRKTNTEAFF | TGTGCCAGCACCCTTAGAAAGACGAACACTGAAGCTTTCTTT
TRBD1 | TRBJ1-1 | TRBV19 | NA | CASSPRDSSVNTEAFF | TGTGCCAGTAGTCCTAGGGACAGTAGTGTGAACACTGAAGCTTTCTTT